A selection of T cell receptor beta chains follows, all from one sample in a study of cytomegalovirus exposure and HLA in healthy donors. Sequencing was performed with immunoSEQ multiplex PCR; in TCRdb, only in-frame clones are kept and a portion is missing. The table includes about 120,000 clones, around 83% detected once. The sequencing sample was made of PBMCs. These receptors came from a human donor in good health. The CDR3 runs from the conserved cysteine through the conserved F or W. D genes are given only for firm matches. Clone sizes are given selectively: once, few, many, or a class where the clone is expanded.

d_call	v_call	j_call	clone_size	cdr3_nt	cdr3_aa
TRBD2	TRBV4-1	TRBJ2-5	-	TGCGCCAGCAGCAAAACTAGCGGGGGGGCCGGGGAGACCCAGTACTTC	CASSKTSGGAGETQYF
TRBD1	TRBV6-5	TRBJ1-6	few	TGTGCCAGCAGTTACTCGGGACAGAAATCACCCCTCCACTTT	CASSYSGQKSPLHF
TRBD2	TRBV27	TRBJ2-7	once	TGTGCCAGCAGCGCGGGTAGCGGGGGGAAAGAGCAGTACTTC	CASSAGSGGKEQYF
TRBD1	TRBV11-2	TRBJ1-1	-	TGTGCCAGCAGCGAACAGGGGGCGAGGACTGAAGCTTTCTTT	CASSEQGARTEAFF
-	TRBV6-6	TRBJ2-6	-	TGTGCCAGCAGTTACTCGCGCTCTGGGGCCAACGTCCTGACTTTC	CASSYSRSGANVLTF
TRBD1	TRBV6-5	TRBJ1-1	-	TGTGCCACCCGACAGGGGTCGACTTTCTTT	CATRQGSTFF
-	TRBV4-1	TRBJ2-2	-	TGCGCCAGCAGCCAACGCGAGGAGCCCGGGGAGCTGTTTTTT	CASSQREEPGELFF
-	TRBV27	TRBJ2-7	-	TGTGCCAGCAGTTTATCCGGACACCCGACCTACGAGCAGTACTTC	CASSLSGHPTYEQYF
-	TRBV2	TRBJ1-3	-	TGTGCCAGCGCCCTGGGACATGGAAACACCATATATTTT	CASALGHGNTIYF
-	TRBV19	TRBJ2-1	-	TGTGCCAGTACCTCGTTTGACCGCCCTTCGGGATTGGACAATGAGCAGTTCTTC	CASTSFDRPSGLDNEQFF
-	TRBV11-2	TRBJ1-1	-	TGTGCCAGCAGCTTACTGCCAGGACTAGCTTTCTTT	CASSLLPGLAFF
TRBD1	TRBV6-6	TRBJ2-2	-	TGTGCCAGCAGTTACCAACAGGGGGCGAGTACCGGGGAGCTGTTTTTT	CASSYQQGASTGELFF
-	TRBV11-1	TRBJ2-6	-	TGTGCCAGCAGCTTAAATCCCAGCTCTGGGGCCAACGTCCTGACTTTC	CASSLNPSSGANVLTF
-	TRBV4-1	TRBJ2-3	-	TGCGCCAGCAGCCAATTACCCGGGACTCGAGTAGATACGCAGTATTTT	CASSQLPGTRVDTQYF
TRBD2	TRBV4-1	TRBJ2-3	-	TGCGCCAGCAGCCAAGATCGCGAGCGGGGGGACGGCACAGATACGCAGTATTTT	CASSQDRERGDGTDTQYF
-	TRBV6-4	TRBJ1-2	-	TGTGCCAGCAGTGACGAAGGGACAAATGGCTACACCTTC	CASSDEGTNGYTF
-	TRBV7-9	TRBJ2-5	-	TGTTCCAGCAGCTTAGTCGGGGGGCCACAAGAGACCCAGTACTTC	CSSSLVGGPQETQYF
TRBD2	TRBV4-2	TRBJ2-7	-	TGTGCCAGCAGCCAAGAGGCGGGGGGGTTCTACGAGCAGTACTTC	CASSQEAGGFYEQYF
TRBD2	TRBV27	TRBJ2-1	-	TGTGCCAGCAGTCCTGGGACTAGCGGGGGTAATGAGCAGTTCTTC	CASSPGTSGGNEQFF
-	TRBV2	TRBJ1-6	-	TGTGCCAGCAGTGAGCGAGGCAGGGTGCCTGGTTCACCCCTCCACTTT	CASSERGRVPGSPLHF
-	TRBV5-6	TRBJ1-3	-	TGTGCCAGCAGCTTGGTTGGGAGTGATGGAAACACCATATATTTT	CASSLVGSDGNTIYF
TRBD1	TRBV6-1	TRBJ1-5	few	TGTGCCAGCAGTGAACTGGGGACAGGGACTCAGCCCCAGCATTTT	CASSELGTGTQPQHF
-	TRBV10-3	TRBJ1-2	-	TGTGCCATCAGGGATGGAGATGGCTACACCTTC	CAIRDGDGYTF
TRBD2	TRBV19	TRBJ2-5	-	TGTGCCAGTAGTATACTAACTAGCGGGGGTGTACAGACCCAGTACTTC	CASSILTSGGVQTQYF
-	TRBV7-9	TRBJ2-7	-	TGTGCCAGCAGCGATTCGTTACTCCCACCTTACGAGCAGTACTTC	CASSDSLLPPYEQYF
-	TRBV6-1	TRBJ1-5	-	TGTGCCAGCAGTGAACAGGCAAATCAGCCCCAGCATTTT	CASSEQANQPQHF
TRBD2	TRBV11-2	TRBJ2-1	-	TGTGCCAGCAGCTTAGAGGGGACTAGCGCGGGTAGTGAGCAGTTCTTC	CASSLEGTSAGSEQFF
-	TRBV28	TRBJ1-1	-	TGTGCCAGCAGTACTCGCCGAACTGAAGCTTTCTTT	CASSTRRTEAFF
-	TRBV5-8	TRBJ2-5	-	TGTGCCAGCAGCTGGGGGCAGAGGGGCATTAAATTTGAGCAGTACTTC	CASSWGQRGIKFEQYF
-	TRBV7-2	TRBJ1-1	-	TGTGCCAGCAGCTTATTGCAGTTTGAAGCTTTCTTT	CASSLLQFEAFF
-	TRBV2	TRBJ1-6	few	TGTGCCAGCGAAGAGCCACCCCTCCACTTT	CASEEPPLHF
-	TRBV6-5	TRBJ2-3	few	TGTGCCAGCAGCCCGACTCTGAGCACAGATACGCAGTATTTT	CASSPTLSTDTQYF
-	TRBV29-1	TRBJ1-2	-	TGCAGCGCCCGACAGGTTAATGGCTACACCTTC	CSARQVNGYTF